This T cell receptor beta chain was sequenced in a study of shared clonotypes between healthy human individuals. Background on the study: The study used three CD4 naive, three CD4 memory, two CD8 naive and one CD8 memory plate per donor. Study results and caveats: All-four-donor shared clonotypes had higher generation probabilities than non-shared clonotypes did.

Of note for this clone: Its target is unknown.

The ends were cut back, 0 bases at V and 7 bases at J, with 13 bases in the middle. The CDR3 loop spans 15 amino acids. Germline V lookup: CDR1 KGHSY, CDR2 FQNENV. Researchers partitioned CD4+ cells into CD45RA+ naive and CD45RA-negative memory subsets. The protocol was immunoSEQ multiplex PCR, while the TCRdb copy is restricted to in-frame clones and leaves out a portion. The sample lists approximately 530,000 clones; 90% to 96% were seen once. This sequence joins TRBV16 and TRBJ2-1, with D possibly TRBD2 on 6 matching bases. This sequence was found in a woman in her 30s in good health. Sequencing was carried out using naive CD4+ T cells sorted from blood. As to subset: CD45RA+ positively selected. The chain's CDR3 is CASSQSGLGPNEQFF. CDR3 nucleotide sequence: TGTGCCAGCAGCCAATCGGGACTTGGGCCAAATGAGCAGTTCTTC. The full variable domain, its missing parts supplied by reference TRBV16 and TRBJ2-1, is GEEVAQTPKHLVRGEGQKAKLYCAPIKGHSYVFWYQQVLKNEFKFLISFQNENVFDETGMPKERFSAKCLPNSPCSLEIQATKLEDSAVYFCASSQSGLGPNEQFFGPGTRLTVL.